This entry describes one T cell receptor (beta chain). The sample contains more than one DNA sequence encoding this CDR3. These data are taken from a study of shared clonotypes between healthy human individuals. Overall study context: Used for every donor were three CD4 naive, three CD4 memory, two CD8 naive and one CD8 memory plate.

V lost 5 bases and J lost 0; bases outside the gene matches: 2. The CDR3 extends over 15 amino acids. Germline V CDR1 and CDR2: MNHNS, SASEGT. Profiled with immunoSEQ multiplex PCR; TCRdb holds only in-frame clones, not every one. The table records some 900,000 clones, 76% of them present only once. The clonotype was recovered from a man aged 18 to 29 in good health. The source material was memory CD4+ T cells sorted from blood. Subset in this sample: CD45RA-negative fraction. The rearrangement uses TRBV6-1 and TRBJ2-2, with 8 bases aligning to TRBD2. This CDR3 reads CASSLGGANTGELFF. In nucleotides, the CDR3 is TGTGCCAGCAGTCTCGGGGGGGCGAACACCGGGGAGCTGTTTTTT.